These 11 T cell receptor beta chains were sequenced from one sample in a study of human T cells and chemical hapten exposure (dated by TCRdb to the early 2020s). The time point label for this specimen denotes: patch test 1, 2 weeks after DPC sensitization. This specimen's treatment or condition label, interpreted: therapeutic diphenylcyclopropenone sensitization with weekly scalp DPC. Libraries were made using RACE. These reads were obtained on a NextSeq 500. TCRdb reworked the public reads: Q25 trimming with fastp, MiXCR clone assembly, productive beta chains retained. Rows are unified per CDR3 protein, each entry keeping the most common DNA and genes. Across this sample there are roughly 98,000 distinct CDR3 sequences, with around an eighth seen only once. Jointly, the top ten make up over 2% of the sample. The sample consisted of whole blood, taken in connection with sensitization to the hapten diphenylcyclopropenone (DPC). The source of these receptors is a woman in her thirties or forties with alopecia areata. Some clones in this sample may be carry-over from other donors' samples.

This clonotype was detected once. V gene TRBV20-1 combines with J gene TRBJ2-7, with TRBD1 matching over 7 bases. The V and J ends lost 6 bases and 6 bases, in that order; junction bases with no gene match: 11. The germline gives CDR1 DFQATT, CDR2 SNEGSKA (reference sequence). The CDR3 is 13 amino acids. For the CDR3, the DNA is TGCAGTGCGCCCGGAACAGGGGTGGGCGAGCAGTACTTC. The encoded protein is CSAPGTGVGEQYF.

The chain has TRBV6-4 and TRBJ2-3, with 12 bases that match TRBD2. CDR3 length: 15 residues. The V gene end was trimmed by 10 bases and the J gene end by 1 base; junction bases not matched to a gene: 6. Germline V gives CDR1 MRHNA, CDR2 SNTAGT. CDR3 residues: CATSRTSGGTDTQYF. CDR3 DNA: TGTGCCACCTCAAGGACTAGCGGGGGCACAGATACGCAGTATTTT.

The sample holds a few counts of this clonotype. This chain joins TRBV7-9 and TRBJ2-1; the D gene is possibly TRBD1 (6 bases). Germline V gene sequence: CDR1 SEHNR, CDR2 FQNEAQ (reference sequence). V gave up 1 base and J gave up 8 bases, with 12 bases separating them. CDR3 length: 14 amino acids. The CDR3 nucleotides are TGTGCCAGCAGCTTAGGGGGGCAGCGCGATGAGCAGTTCTTC. Translating it yields CASSLGGQRDEQFF.

The V call is TRBV7-9, the J call TRBJ1-2; the D gene is possibly TRBD1 (5 bases). The CDR3 length is 12 residues. V was cut by 9 bases and J by 3 bases, with 11 bases left in between. Germline V gene data show CDR1 as SEHNR and CDR2 as FQNEAQ (reference sequence). The CDR3 nucleotides are TGTGCCAGTAGCGCGGGGGACTATGGCTACACCTTC. It translates to CASSAGDYGYTF.

Ten or more counts support this clonotype. The gene calls are TRBV6-1 and TRBJ1-5; D remains unclear. V dropped 3 bases and J dropped 0 bases, with 9 bases sitting between them. The CDR3 is 15 residues long. CDR1 and CDR2 (germline): MNHNS, SASEGT. The CDR3 loop is CASSEWRNSNQPQHF. CDR3 nucleotide sequence: TGTGCCAGCAGTGAGTGGAGAAATAGCAATCAGCCCCAGCATTTT.

The genes are TRBV3-1 and TRBJ2-1, with TRBD2 matching over 8 bases. Per germline, CDR1 LGHDT and CDR2 YNNKEL (reference sequence). The CDR3 sequence is 12 residues long. J lost 10 bases, V lost 5 bases, and 4 bases had no gene match. The chain's CDR3 is CASSARLAEQFF. The DNA for the CDR3 is TGTGCCAGCAGCGCGCGACTAGCGGAGCAGTTCTTC.

This chain connects TRBV20-1 to TRBJ2-5; D gene uncertain. The CDR3 length is 13 residues. CDR1 and CDR2 from the germline V gene are DFQATT and SNEGSKA (reference sequence). V was cut by 2 bases and J by 4 bases, with 11 bases left in between. The CDR3 nucleotides are TGCAGTGCTAGAATTGTAGGTCGAGAGACCCAGTACTTC. Its translation is CSARIVGRETQYF.

The rearrangement joins TRBV20-1 to TRBJ2-7; no definite D call. The CDR3 extends over 13 amino acids. V shed 3 bases and J shed 2 bases, with 11 bases lying between them. The germline V gene has CDR1 DFQATT and CDR2 SNEGSKA (reference sequence). As DNA, the CDR3 is TGCAGTGCTAGTCCCAGCCTGGCCTACGAGCAGTACTTC. Protein: CSASPSLAYEQYF.

This clonotype was seen a few times. This rearrangement joins TRBV11-2 to TRBJ2-3, with TRBD2 matching over 10 bases. With 2 bases clipped from V and 3 bases from J, the junction kept 11 bases outside the gene matches. CDR1 SGHAT and CDR2 FQNNGV come from the germline V gene. The CDR3 extends over 18 amino acids. The CDR3: CASSLRPASGSLTDTQYF. CDR3 in DNA: TGTGCCAGCAGCTTACGTCCAGCTAGCGGGAGTCTAACAGATACGCAGTATTTT.

This clonotype was detected a few times. The chain uses TRBV6-2 or TRBV6-3 and TRBJ2-7, with a possible D match to TRBD1 (5 bases). This CDR3 contains 13 residues. CDR1 and CDR2 (germline): MNHEY, SVGEGT. Trimming pared 5 bases from V and 2 bases from J, leaving 10 bases between. CDR3 protein: CASSPGHTYEQYF. For the CDR3, the DNA is TGTGCCAGCAGTCCCGGACACACCTACGAGCAGTACTTC.

This clonotype was recorded at least ten times. This chain uses TRBV4-1 with TRBJ1-1; D is uncertain. This CDR3 has 16 amino acids. Germline loops: CDR1 MGHRA, CDR2 YSYEKL. Trimming took 0 bases from V and 2 from J, leaving 13 bases between them. CDR3 in amino acids: CASSQEPPGTNTEAFF. CDR3 sequence (DNA): TGCGCCAGCAGCCAAGAACCCCCAGGAACTAACACTGAAGCTTTCTTT.